The 6 T cell receptor beta chains listed next were all sequenced from one sample in a study of technical replicates of blood from a few donors. Assay used: immunoSEQ multiplex PCR; TCRdb lists only in-frame clones, some missing. The table includes about 79,000 clones, more than 85% detected once. Sequenced input: T cells isolated from PBMCs. These receptors were taken from a human donor in good health. Some clones in this sample may be carry-over from other donors' samples.

The chain recombines TRBV15 with TRBJ1-6, with D maybe TRBD1 (6 bases). The germline V gene has CDR1 LNHNV and CDR2 YYDKDF (reference sequence). This CDR3 is 13 amino acids long. Trimming removed 8 bases at V and 8 bases at J, with 13 bases between. CDR3 region: CATQTGRDSPLHF. The CDR3 DNA follows: TGTGCCACCCAGACAGGCCGTGATTCACCCCTCCACTTT.

The V call is TRBV19, the J call TRBJ2-5; D not certain. Germline CDR1 and CDR2: LNHDA and SQIVND (reference sequence). The CDR3 sequence is 12 residues long. V lost 4 bases and J lost 3, with 6 bases in between. The CDR3 DNA reads TGTGCCAGTAGTAGGCAGAAAGAGACCCAGTACTTC. Encoded protein: CASSRQKETQYF. The entire variable domain, with the rest obtained from reference TRBV19 and TRBJ2-5, is as follows: DGGITQSPKYLFRKEGQNVTLSCEQNLNHDAMYWYRQDPGQGLRLIYYSQIVNDFQKGDIAEGYSVSREKKESFPLTVTSAQKNPTAFYLCASSRQKETQYFGPGTRLLVL.

The rearrangement uses TRBV28 and TRBJ2-1, with D possibly TRBD2 on 5 matching bases. Germline values: CDR1 MDHEN, CDR2 SYDVKM. Between the trimmed V and J ends, which lost 2 bases and 0 bases, there was a span of 11 bases. The CDR3 totals 16 residues. The CDR3 spells CASSLVLGSSYNEQFF. The CDR3, as DNA: TGTGCCAGCAGTTTAGTGCTGGGGAGCTCCTACAATGAGCAGTTCTTC.

This clone appeared a single time. The rearrangement uses TRBV12-2 and TRBJ2-3; TRBD2 was called by the table and not checked on the DNA. TRBV12-2 is designated a pseudogene. The length of the CDR3 is 19 residues. Written as DNA, the CDR3 is TGTGCAAGTCGCCTTATATTACGGGGGGGACCTCGGGAATCAGATACGCAGTATTTT. Amino acid sequence: CASRLILRGGPRESDTQYF.

The chain joins TRBV5-5 to TRBJ2-2; D might be TRBD1 (6 bases). Germline V lookup: CDR1 SGHKS, CDR2 YYEKEE (reference sequence). Trimming took off 4 bases at V and 5 bases at J, with 15 bases between the two ends. The CDR3 spans 15 residues. CDR3 nucleotide sequence: TGTGCCAGCAGCATCTCCGGGACACTAACCGGGGAGCTGTTTTTT. Its translation is CASSISGTLTGELFF.

V gene TRBV19 combines with J gene TRBJ1-5; 11 bases fit TRBD1. The J segment lost 7 bases and the V segment lost 5 bases, leaving 4 bases of the junction unmatched. This CDR3 is 14 amino acids long. The germline CDR1 and CDR2 sequences are LNHDA and SQIVND (reference sequence). This chain's CDR3 is CASSAGTGGQPQHF. The CDR3 DNA follows: TGTGCCAGTAGTGCCGGGACAGGGGGACAGCCCCAGCATTTT. The entire variable domain, with the rest obtained from reference TRBV19 and TRBJ1-5, is as follows: DGGITQSPKYLFRKEGQNVTLSCEQNLNHDAMYWYRQDPGQGLRLIYYSQIVNDFQKGDIAEGYSVSREKKESFPLTVTSAQKNPTAFYLCASSAGTGGQPQHFGDGTRLSIL.